Each of the 26 T cell receptor beta chains below was sequenced from the same sample in a study of identical twins (dated by TCRdb to 2016 to 2017). The library came from 5' RACE. Data came from an Illumina HiSeq 2000. TCRdb passed the public sequencing reads through fastp at Q25 and MiXCR, retaining productive beta sequences. Merged by CDR3 protein, the rows form single entries marked with the most common genes and DNA. The sample records 260,000 or so distinct CDR3 sequences, 7.5% of which are singletons. Around 5.4% of the sample rests with the top ten. The sample also formed part of further work on yellow fever vaccine responses in identical twins.

The specimen sequenced was CD8+ T cells sorted from blood. The receptor source for this set is a woman younger than 30 in good health.

This clonotype was counted at least ten times. The genes are TRBV5-6 and TRBJ1-2; a possible D gene is TRBD1 (5 bases). Between the trimmed V and J ends, which lost 4 bases and 6 bases, there was a span of 22 bases. The length of the CDR3 is 16 residues. Germline CDR1 reads SGHDT; CDR2 reads YYEEEE. The CDR3 DNA is TGTGCCAGCAGCCCACGGATGGGCCCAGGGCGAGATGGCTACACCTTC. It is translated as CASSPRMGPGRDGYTF.

The gene calls are TRBV7-9 and TRBJ2-1; D perhaps matches TRBD2 (5 bases). The germline V gene encodes CDR1 SEHNR and CDR2 FQNEAQ (reference sequence). The CDR3 has 16 amino acids. Trimming stripped 5 bases from V and 7 bases from J, with 21 bases between. CDR3 amino acids: CASSPDDYGLRNEQFF. The CDR3 region has the DNA TGTGCCAGCAGCCCAGATGACTATGGGTTACGGAATGAGCAGTTCTTC. The variable domain in full, completed from reference TRBV7-9 and TRBJ2-1, reads DTGVSQNPRHKITKRGQNVTFRCDPISEHNRLYWYRQTLGQGPEFLTYFQNEAQLEKSRLLSDRFSAERPKGSFSTLEIQRTEQGDSAMYLCASSPDDYGLRNEQFFGPGTRLTVL.

This clonotype has more than one count but fewer than ten. J is TRBJ2-2 and V is TRBV27; possibly TRBD2 for D (5 bases). V was shortened by 4 bases and J by 6 bases, with 18 bases between the two germline ends. This CDR3 has 16 residues. CDR1 and CDR2 (germline): MNHEY, SMNVEV (reference sequence). CDR3 bases: TGTGCCAGCAGTTCGAATGAGGGATTACGCGCCGGGGAGCTGTTTTTT. Translation: CASSSNEGLRAGELFF.

In this sample, this clonotype turned up a few times. The chain combines TRBV29-1 with TRBJ1-2; 7 positions match TRBD1. Germline assignment: CDR1 SQVTM and CDR2 ANQGSEA. The CDR3 length is 17 residues. The trim removed 1 base at V and 3 bases at J, leaving 14 bases unmatched. CDR3 DNA: TGCAGCGTTGAAGTGTTTTCCGACAGGGAGTCCGACTATGGCTACACCTTC. Its translation: CSVEVFSDRESDYGYTF.

The chain couples TRBV5-5 to TRBJ2-5, with 9 bases lining up with TRBD1. The CDR3 has 16 amino acids. Losses at the gene ends were 4 bases for V and 4 bases for J; bases not matched to a gene: 11. Germline V CDR1 and CDR2: SGHKS, YYEKEE (reference sequence). This chain's CDR3 is CASSLTGTGSSETQYF. The DNA of the CDR3 is TGTGCCAGCAGCCTAACCGGGACAGGGAGTTCAGAGACCCAGTACTTC.

This clonotype was counted between two and nine times. The CDR3 DNA follows: TGCAGTGCTAGCGCACAGGAATCGTACGAGCAGTACGTC. It translates to CSASAQESYEQYV. This chain connects TRBV20-1 to TRBJ2-7; the D gene is possibly TRBD1 (5 bases). Deletions cut 3 bases from V and 4 bases from J, with 13 bases between. The CDR3 has 13 residues. CDR1 is DFQATT, CDR2 SNEGSKA, per germline (reference sequence).

This clonotype turned up a few times. The CDR3 is CASSLDGSGEQYF. DNA of the CDR3: TGTGCCAGCAGCCTTGACGGGTCCGGGGAGCAGTACTTC. The chain employs TRBV14 and TRBJ2-7, with D hard to call. The CDR3 contains 13 residues. Trimming removed 4 bases at V and 7 bases at J, with 14 bases between. CDR1 is SGHDN, CDR2 FVKESK, per germline.

The chain employs TRBV20-1 and TRBJ2-7, with D perhaps matching TRBD1 (7 bases). In germline, CDR1 is DFQATT, CDR2 SNEGSKA (reference sequence). This CDR3 is 14 amino acids long. V was trimmed by 3 bases and J by 4 bases, leaving 16 bases between them. The chain's CDR3 is CSARGGQQLYEQYF. CDR3 DNA: TGCAGTGCTAGGGGGGGACAGCAGCTTTACGAGCAGTACTTC.

This clonotype was seen a few times. The chain couples TRBV4-1 to TRBJ1-2, with 10 nucleotides matching TRBD1. The CDR3 extends over 17 amino acids. CDR1 is MGHRA and CDR2 is YSYEKL in the germline V gene. The V segment lost 1 base and the J segment 3 bases; nucleotides outside the gene matches: 8. The CDR3 spells CASSQVIGTGDYYGYTF. The CDR3, as DNA: TGCGCCAGCAGCCAAGTAATCGGGACAGGGGATTACTATGGCTACACCTTC.

The J gene is TRBJ1-3, the V gene TRBV29-1, with 7 bases fitting TRBD1. V shed 5 bases and J 4 bases; nucleotides not matched to a gene: 5. Looked up from germline, CDR1 is SQVTM and CDR2 is ANQGSEA. The CDR3 is 13 residues long. This CDR3 is CSVLGTAGNTIYF. As DNA, the CDR3 is TGCAGCGTTCTTGGGACAGCCGGAAACACCATATATTTT.

The chain joins TRBV7-3 to TRBJ2-3, with 11 bases matching TRBD2. The germline V gene has CDR1 SGHTA and CDR2 FQGTGA. The CDR3 contains 18 residues. Trimming cost V 1 base and J 0 bases; bases outside gene matches: 6. The CDR3 is CASSLSPSGRRSTDTQYF. For the CDR3, the DNA is TGTGCCAGCAGCTTAAGTCCTAGCGGGAGGAGGAGCACAGATACGCAGTATTTT.

There are a few counts of this clonotype. The V and J genes are TRBV7-2 and TRBJ2-7, with D hard to call. CDR3 length: 13 residues. Germline loops: CDR1 SGHTA, CDR2 FQGNSA. The V end was cut by 1 base, the J end by 3 bases, with 7 bases between. CDR3 loop: CASSLEALYEQYV. The CDR3 coding sequence is TGTGCCAGCAGCTTAGAGGCACTCTACGAGCAGTACGTC.

This clonotype was counted at least ten times. The rearrangement links TRBV11-2 to TRBJ2-3; 8 positions match TRBD2. Germline V CDR1 and CDR2: SGHAT, FQNNGV. V shed 3 bases, J shed 6 bases, and the junction held 14 bases outside the gene matches. The CDR3 is made up of 17 amino acids. CDR3 protein: CASSFSPMTSVVDTQYF. The DNA for the CDR3 is TGTGCCAGCAGCTTTTCGCCTATGACTAGCGTGGTGGATACGCAGTATTTT.

V gene TRBV12-3 or TRBV12-4 combines with J gene TRBJ2-7; possibly TRBD1 for D (6 bases). Trimming took 5 bases from V and 2 from J, leaving 16 bases between them. The CDR3 length is 15 residues. CDR3 residues: CASSTRGGAPYEQYF. The DNA of the CDR3 is TGTGCCAGCAGTACAAGAGGGGGAGCCCCCTACGAGCAGTACTTC.

The chain has TRBV7-9 and TRBJ2-4, with D perhaps TRBD1 (7 bases). The CDR3 length is 16 residues. V lost 5 bases, J lost 0 bases, and 14 bases lay in between. Per germline, CDR1 SEHNR and CDR2 FQNEAQ (reference sequence). The CDR3 loop is CASSPRQGLAKNIQYF. As DNA, the CDR3 is TGTGCCAGCAGCCCCAGACAGGGACTAGCCAAAAACATTCAGTACTTC.

This clonotype was seen once. The chain is built from TRBV5-1 and TRBJ2-5, with D possibly being TRBD2 (5 bases). This CDR3 is built from 15 residues. The V end was cut by 1 base, the J end by 5 bases, with 15 bases between. Per the germline V gene, CDR1 is SGHRS and CDR2 is YFSETQ. CDR3 sequence (DNA): TGCGCCAGCAGCTTGAAGGGTGGAGGATCGGAGACCCAGTACTTC. Translated, it gives CASSLKGGGSETQYF.

Note on this clonotype: With a much larger clone just one base away, this may be a read error. The chain employs TRBV12-3 or TRBV12-4 and TRBJ2-1; maybe TRBD2 (6 bases). The CDR3 has 15 amino acids. Deletions cut 6 bases from V and 7 bases from J, with 19 bases between. The CDR3 sequence is CASSRISGTLNEQFF. The CDR3 nucleotides are TGTGCCAGCAGCCGGATTAGCGGAACCTTAAATGAGCAGTTCTTC.

The V gene is TRBV28, the J gene TRBJ2-1; no definite D call. V was pared by 4 bases and J by 5 bases, with 15 bases between. The germline V gene has CDR1 MDHEN and CDR2 SYDVKM. The CDR3 runs 15 residues. The CDR3 DNA reads as TGTGCCAGCAGTTCCGACATCAAGGCAAACAATGAGCAGTTCTTC. This encodes CASSSDIKANNEQFF.

This clonotype was detected many times. The V call is TRBV4-1, the J call TRBJ1-1, with TRBD1 matching over 9 bases. The CDR3 length is 15 residues. Germline CDR1 MGHRA, CDR2 YSYEKL. V lost 1 base, J lost 6 bases, and 6 bases stayed unmatched. This chain's CDR3 is CASSQVGDRAPEAFF. Here the CDR3 DNA reads TGCGCCAGCAGCCAAGTAGGGGACAGGGCCCCTGAAGCTTTCTTT.

The V and J genes are TRBV6-1 and TRBJ2-7; 11 bases are a match to TRBD2. Per the germline V gene, CDR1 is MNHNS and CDR2 is SASEGT. The CDR3 sequence is 15 residues long. Trimming at V came to 8 bases and at J to 2 bases, leaving 8 bases not matched to a gene. Here the CDR3 reads CASFSETSGTYEQYF. The CDR3 DNA reads TGTGCCAGCTTCTCTGAGACTAGCGGGACCTACGAGCAGTACTTC.

This clonotype turned up a few times. J is TRBJ2-7 and V is TRBV20-1; 10 bases fit TRBD2. From germline, CDR1 is DFQATT and CDR2 SNEGSKA (reference sequence). V trimming: 2 bases; J trimming: 7 bases; junction bases outside the gene matches: 8. CDR3 length: 14 amino acids. Written as DNA, the CDR3 is TGCAGTGCTAGAAGCCTAGCGGGAGTCTTGGAGCAGTACTTC. This sequence encodes CSARSLAGVLEQYF.

This clonotype was counted only a few times. The genes are TRBV27 and TRBJ2-1; D possibly corresponds to TRBD2 (6 bases). V dropped 4 bases and J dropped 5 bases, with 21 bases sitting between them. The CDR3 has 17 residues. In germline, CDR1 is MNHEY, CDR2 SMNVEV (reference sequence). This chain's CDR3 is CASSSQGRRREHNEQFF. Here the CDR3 DNA reads TGTGCCAGCAGTTCCCAAGGACGTCGGCGGGAACACAATGAGCAGTTCTTC.

There are many counts of this clonotype. The chain recombines TRBV5-4 with TRBJ2-7; TRBD1 is a possible D gene (5 bases). V was cut by 4 bases and J by 3 bases, with 8 bases left in between. Germline V gene data show CDR1 as SGHNT and CDR2 as YYREEE (reference sequence). CDR3 length: 12 residues. The CDR3 DNA follows: TGTGCCAGCAGCGATGACAGCTACGAGCAGTACTTC. As protein: CASSDDSYEQYF.

This clonotype appeared many times. This chain connects TRBV12-3 or TRBV12-4 to TRBJ2-3, with D possibly being TRBD2 (5 bases). CDR3 size: 17 residues. The V end lost 2 bases, the J end lost 5 bases, and 20 bases lay between the germline ends. The CDR3 region is CASSLPDRFLRGDTQYF. Here the CDR3 DNA reads TGTGCCAGCAGTTTACCTGACCGGTTCTTACGGGGAGATACGCAGTATTTT.

This chain links TRBV7-8 with TRBJ2-5; a weak D match, TRBD2 (6 bases). Germline V CDR1 and CDR2: SGHVS, FQNEAQ. The CDR3 loop spans 15 amino acids. Trimming took 5 bases from V and 1 from J, leaving 14 bases between them. CDR3 coding DNA: TGTGCCAGCAGCATCCGGGACTTGATCCAAGAGACCCAGTACTTC. Residues: CASSIRDLIQETQYF. The complete variable domain, with remaining parts taken from reference TRBV7-8 and TRBJ2-5, reads GAGVSQSPRYKVAKRGQDVALRCDPISGHVSLFWYQQALGQGPEFLTYFQNEAQLDKSGLPSDRFFAERPEGSVSTLKIQRTQQEDSAVYLCASSIRDLIQETQYFGPGTRLLVL.

In this sample, this clonotype turned up a few times. This chain links TRBV15 with TRBJ1-1; D uncertain. The CDR3 is 13 amino acids. V dropped 1 base and J dropped 0 bases, with 3 bases sitting between them. Germline CDR1 and CDR2: LNHNV and YYDKDF (reference sequence). The CDR3 sequence is CATSRVLNTEAFF. The CDR3 DNA reads TGTGCCACCAGCAGAGTTCTGAACACTGAAGCTTTCTTT.